This T cell receptor beta chain originates from a study of T cells after yellow fever vaccination. The CDR3 is 14 amino acids. The germline V gene encodes CDR1 SGHTA and CDR2 FQGNSA. The germline V and J ends were trimmed by 2 bases and 1 base, with 8 bases remaining between them. This clonotype was seen a handful of times. Antigen unknown. General study results and limits: Boosting was followed by the reappearance of most primary-vaccination clones (just under 98% CD4, around 90% CD8). Peak timing came faster in the weaker secondary response, day 5 versus 15.

TCRdb reanalysed the 5' RACE reads using MiXCR and keeps one entry per CDR3 protein. The repertoire consists of 200,000 to 300,000 distinct CDR3 sequences, with 10% to 15% occurring once and the leading ten covering around 0.55%. Here the sequenced sample was CD4+ T cells sorted from PBMCs, taken 45 days after the yellow fever booster vaccination. The clonotype comes from a man in his thirties or forties who received the YFV17D yellow fever vaccine. This rearrangement joins TRBV7-2 to TRBJ1-1; D is unresolved. The CDR3 reads CASSLKAENTEAFF. DNA of the CDR3: TGTGCCAGCAGCTTAAAAGCTGAGAACACTGAAGCTTTCTTT.